The sequence of this TCR beta chain was determined in a study of shared clonotypes between healthy human individuals. Notes on the study in general: Estimated richness values were generally larger in naive subsets than in memory subsets. The authors sampled blood alone, and tissue repertoires likely differ. All-four-donor shared clonotypes had higher generation probabilities than non-shared clonotypes did.

Note on this clone: The target antigen is unknown.

V was trimmed by 2 bases and J by 4 bases, leaving 9 bases between them. Per the germline V gene, CDR1 is SQVTM and CDR2 is ANQGSEA. This CDR3 is built from 13 residues. Using about 220 ng DNA, tens of thousands of T cell genomes, the sorted-subset replicate PCRs were run. Sequenced by immunoSEQ multiplex PCR; TCRdb stores in-frame clones only, minus some. The sample contains over a million clones, roughly 97% of which appear only once. The clonotype comes from a man younger than 40 in good health. The J gene is TRBJ2-1, the V gene TRBV29-1, with D possibly being TRBD2 (5 bases). The source material was naive CD4+ T cells sorted from blood. Subset described: CD45RA+ positively selected. The CDR3, as DNA: TGCAGCGTTGAAACTAGTATTTACAATGAGCAGTTCTTC. Its translation: CSVETSIYNEQFF.